This is a list of T cell receptor beta chains from one sample in a study of cytomegalovirus exposure and HLA in healthy donors. Profiling relied on immunoSEQ multiplex PCR, and the TCRdb table lists in-frame clones only, not all of them. This sample yields about 120,000 clones, of which roughly 82% are seen a single time; approximately 11% belongs to the top ten. The sequenced sample was PBMCs. Receptors originate from a middle-aged man in good health and CMV-seropositive. Both conserved end residues are part of each CDR3. A D gene is named only where the DNA matches it firmly. A row's size may be missing; if present it is once, few, many or a size class.

clone_size j_call v_call d_call cdr3_nt cdr3_aa
few TRBJ2-1 TRBV9 TRBD1 TGTGCCAGCAGCGTAGAGGGACAGGGGGCCAATGAGCAGTTCTTC CASSVEGQGANEQFF
NA TRBJ1-5 TRBV6-5 TRBD1 TGTGCCAGCAGCACAGGGGATTACAATCAGCCCCAGCATTTT CASSTGDYNQPQHF
once TRBJ2-5 TRBV27 TRBD1 TGTGCCAGCAGGACAGGGGGCGGGGAGACCCAGTACTTC CASRTGGGETQYF
NA TRBJ2-7 TRBV18 TRBD1 TGTGCCAGCTCACCAAGAACAGGGGTTACCTACGAGCAGTACTTC CASSPRTGVTYEQYF
few TRBJ1-1 TRBV5-1 NA TGCGCCAGCAGTTCAGGATTGAACACTGAAGCTTTCTTT CASSSGLNTEAFF
NA TRBJ2-7 TRBV7-9 NA TGTTCCAGCAGCTCATCCTACGAGCAGTACTTC CSSSSSYEQYF
NA TRBJ2-1 TRBV6-1 NA TGTGCCAGCAGTGACTGGTTCCTAGGTGGTGAGCAGTTCTTC CASSDWFLGGEQFF
NA TRBJ1-2 TRBV5-1 TRBD1 TGCGCCAGCAGCTTCGGACAGGGAAGCGCCGTAAGCTATGTCTACACCTTC CASSFGQGSAVSYVYTF
NA TRBJ2-2 TRBV7-9 TRBD1 TGTGCCAGCAGCTTAGACAGGGGGCGTGACGGGGAGCTGTTTTTT CASSLDRGRDGELFF
NA TRBJ1-2 TRBV19 NA TGTGCCAGTAGTATCTACGCCTCCAGGGGCCTAAACTATGGCTACACCTTC CASSIYASRGLNYGYTF
NA TRBJ2-1 TRBV10-3 NA TGTGCCTCCTCGGCGGGTAATGAGCAGTTCTTC CASSAGNEQFF
NA TRBJ1-3 TRBV2 NA TGTGCCAGCCGGCCGGGACACCGACCCCGCTCTGGAAACACCATATATTTT CASRPGHRPRSGNTIYF
NA TRBJ1-4 TRBV6-1 NA TGTGCCAGCAGTGAAAGGCAGGGCAGAGAAAAACTGTTTTTT CASSERQGREKLFF
NA TRBJ2-1 TRBV30 TRBD1 TGTGCCTGGAGTGTGGGACAGGGGTTTGAGCAGTTCTTC CAWSVGQGFEQFF
NA TRBJ2-1 TRBV7-9 TRBD2 TGTGCCAGCAGCGAACTAGCGGTGAGATACAATGAGCAGTTCTTC CASSELAVRYNEQFF
NA TRBJ2-7 TRBV28 NA TGTGCCACACAGTTAGGGCCGGGATACGAGCAGTACTTC CATQLGPGYEQYF
few TRBJ2-3 TRBV19 TRBD2 TGTGCCAGTAGGGGACTAGCGATACGGGATACGCAGTATTTT CASRGLAIRDTQYF
NA TRBJ1-5 TRBV6-5 NA TGTGCCACCAAACTCCAGGATCAGCCCCAGCATTTT CATKLQDQPQHF
NA TRBJ2-3 TRBV6-5 TRBD2 TGTGCCAGCAGTAGCGGGGGGAGCACAGATACGCAGTATTTT CASSSGGSTDTQYF
NA TRBJ2-1 TRBV6-4 TRBD1 TGTGCCAGCAGCGGTACCGGGACAGGGTCCAATGAGCAGTTCTTC CASSGTGTGSNEQFF
NA TRBJ1-2 TRBV2 TRBD1 TGTGCCAGCAGTAACGGACAGGCCTATGGCTACACCTTC CASSNGQAYGYTF
NA TRBJ2-1 TRBV2 TRBD2 TGTGCCAGCTGTTCGGGTAGCGGGAACAATGAGCAGTTCTTC CASCSGSGNNEQFF
once TRBJ1-1 TRBV29-1 NA TGCAGCGTTATAGGGGTGAACACTGAAGCTTTCTTT CSVIGVNTEAFF
NA TRBJ2-3 TRBV7-2 TRBD1 TGTGCCAGCAGCTTTAAGGGACAGACTACGCAGTATTTT CASSFKGQTTQYF
few TRBJ1-4 TRBV7-2 NA TGTGCCAGCAGCTTATGGGGGCAGATAGCAACTAATGAAAAACTGTTTTTT CASSLWGQIATNEKLFF
NA TRBJ2-1 TRBV11-2 NA TGTGCCAGCAGCTTGGAGGGGTCGAGCTCCTACAATGAGCAGTTCTTC CASSLEGSSSYNEQFF
NA TRBJ2-3 TRBV21-1 NA TGTGCCAGCAGCAGGCCTCTCGAAACATATACGCAGTATTTT CASSRPLETYTQYF
NA TRBJ1-5 TRBV18 NA TGTGCCAGCTCACCACAATTTCGGCAGCCCCAGCATTTT CASSPQFRQPQHF
few TRBJ1-5 TRBV7-9 NA TGTGCCAGCAGCCTCCCGGGGAATAGCAATCAGCCCCAGCATTTT CASSLPGNSNQPQHF
NA TRBJ2-3 TRBV27 TRBD2 TGTGCCAGCAGTTTATCGGGACTAGCGGGGTCCGGGGGTACGCAGTATTTT CASSLSGLAGSGGTQYF
few TRBJ2-2 TRBV27 NA TGTGCCAGCAGAGCCCAGGGCCTGGCCGGGGAGCTGTTTTTT CASRAQGLAGELFF
NA TRBJ1-1 TRBV5-1 TRBD1 TGCGCCAGCAGCTTGTTTGACAGGGGCTACACTGAAGCTTTCTTT CASSLFDRGYTEAFF
NA TRBJ2-7 TRBV28 NA TGTGCCACCGGGAATTCGTACGAGCAGTACTTC CATGNSYEQYF
NA TRBJ1-5 TRBV5-8 NA TGTGCCAGCAGCCCGGTGGATCAGCCCCAGCATTTT CASSPVDQPQHF
NA TRBJ1-6 TRBV2 TRBD1 TGTGCCAGCAGTGAAGAGCAGGGGGCTAGGTCACCCCTCCACTTT CASSEEQGARSPLHF
NA TRBJ2-6 TRBV27 NA TGTGCCAGCAGTTTATCGGGCCGCTTCTCTGGGGCCAACGTCCTGACTTTC CASSLSGRFSGANVLTF
NA TRBJ2-7 TRBV4-1 NA TGCGCCAGCAGCCAACTCCGGGTCTCGGGGTCCTACGAGCAGTACTTC CASSQLRVSGSYEQYF
NA TRBJ1-2 TRBV4-1 TRBD1 TGCGCCAGCAGCCAAGACCCGGGACAGGGGGCAGGGGGCTACACCTTC CASSQDPGQGAGGYTF
once TRBJ2-7 TRBV6-6 NA TGTGCCAGCAGTTACTCGCCGACTCCTACCTACGAGCAGTACTTC CASSYSPTPTYEQYF
NA TRBJ2-2 TRBV7-2 NA TGTGCCAGCAGCCCACGCCGGAGCACCGGGGAGCTGTTTTTT CASSPRRSTGELFF